This TCR beta chain was retrieved from a study of shared clonotypes between healthy human individuals. The V end was cut by 2 bases, the J end by 0 bases, with 5 bases between. Germline assignment: CDR1 SEHNR and CDR2 FQNEAQ (reference sequence). The CDR3 is 13 residues long. Of note for this clone: Its antigen is as yet unknown.

Findings and caveats of the study: Naive subsets tended to show greater estimated richness than memory subsets.

Measured with immunoSEQ multiplex PCR; TCRdb has only the in-frame clones, and not every one. The sample has about 1.5 million clones; around 98% are singletons. Each donor was a Caucasian adult residing in Nashville, Tennessee. The chain employs TRBV7-9 and TRBJ2-7; D is undetermined. The sequence came from a man aged 25 to 45 in good health. Sequencing was done on a sample of naive CD4+ T cells sorted from blood. Subset defined: CD45RA+ positively selected. The CDR3 DNA sequence: TGTGCCAGCAGCTTAACGCCCTCCTACGAGCAGTACTTC. Its translation is CASSLTPSYEQYF.